A single sample gave rise to the 5 T cell receptor beta chains below, sequenced in a study of naive and memory T cell subsets. Overall study results and limits: A few larger clonotypes appeared in naive repertoires, especially CD8, possibly memory cells re-expressing CD45RA.

An equimolar mix of two oligonucleotides served as the beta constant-region primer for TRBC1 and TRBC2. The ligated cDNA underwent four PCR rounds using SP2 and nested alpha and beta constant-region primers. Via MiXCR, TCRdb re-called the UMI-ligation and nested PCR reads, giving one row per CDR3 protein. Of about 150,000 distinct CDR3 sequences in the sample, 20% to 25% were seen once. These TCRs are of unknown antigen specificity. Sequenced sample: naive CD4+ T cells from blood. The receptors stem from a human donor in good health.

V usage is TRBV28 and J usage is TRBJ2-7; no clear D gene. Germline CDR1 and CDR2: MDHEN and SYDVKM. Between the trimmed V and J ends, which lost 6 bases and 3 bases, there was a span of 15 bases. CDR3 size: 14 residues. CDR3 DNA: TGTGCCAGCAGCCGCCGGTCCATACTCTACGAGCAGTACTTC. Its protein is CASSRRSILYEQYF.

This clonotype was picked up many times. V usage is TRBV7-2 and J usage is TRBJ2-1; 8 nucleotides match TRBD1. This CDR3 is 14 amino acids long. V was clipped by 2 bases and J by 7 bases; unmatched bases: 4. CDR1 and CDR2 (germline): SGHTA, FQGNSA. CDR3 protein: CASSLTRGLNEQFF. In nucleotides, the CDR3 is TGTGCCAGCAGCTTAACCAGGGGGCTAAATGAGCAGTTCTTC.

Comment on this clonotype: With a much larger clone just one base away, this may be a read error. The chain recombines TRBV19 with TRBJ2-7, with D tentatively TRBD2 (6 bases). From germline, CDR1 is LNHDA and CDR2 SQIVND (reference sequence). The CDR3 has 15 amino acids. CDR3 bases: TGTGTCAGTAGTATCACGGGACTGGGAGACTACGAGCAGTACTTC. This sequence encodes CVSSITGLGDYEQYF.

This clonotype turned up a few times. The V gene is TRBV11-2, the J gene TRBJ2-1, with a tentative D call TRBD2 (5 bases). Looked up from germline, CDR1 is SGHAT and CDR2 is FQNNGV. The CDR3 sequence is 14 residues long. V lost 0 bases and J 10 bases, leaving 13 bases between the germline ends. For the CDR3, the DNA is TGTGCCAGCAGCTTAGATCCCGGGATCGGCGAGCAGTTCTTC. This encodes CASSLDPGIGEQFF.

The V and J genes are TRBV27 and TRBJ2-4, with D uncertain. The CDR3 has 14 residues. V was shortened by 2 bases and J by 6 bases, with 11 bases between the two germline ends. Germline V gene data show CDR1 as MNHEY and CDR2 as SMNVEV (reference sequence). CDR3 residues: CASSLRPERNIQYF. The CDR3, as DNA: TGTGCCAGCAGTTTAAGGCCCGAGAGAAACATTCAGTACTTC.